Each of the 32 T cell receptor beta chains below was sequenced from the same sample in a study of cytomegalovirus exposure and HLA in healthy donors. It was with 60 Vbeta and 13 Jbeta primers that the PCR ran. Only in-frame clones appear in the TCRdb table, and some are missing; sequencing was by immunoSEQ multiplex PCR. Of about 96,000 clones in the sample, 60% to 75% were seen once. The sequenced sample was PBMCs. The receptors were sampled from a woman aged 70-85 years in good health and CMV-seropositive.

J is TRBJ1-1 and V is TRBV5-6; D remains ambiguous. Deletions cut 5 bases from V and 1 base from J, with 9 bases between. The germline V gene encodes CDR1 SGHDT and CDR2 YYEEEE. This CDR3 has 13 residues. CDR3 protein: CASSWHQNTEAFF. The CDR3 nucleotides read TGTGCCAGCAGTTGGCACCAGAACACTGAAGCTTTCTTT.

The V gene is TRBV28, the J gene TRBJ1-3, with TRBD1 as a possible D gene (6 bases). The germline gives CDR1 MDHEN, CDR2 SYDVKM. V lost 8 bases, J lost 8 bases, and 22 bases lay in between. The CDR3 sequence is 15 residues long. This CDR3 is CASPSMERGLDTIYF. In DNA form, the CDR3 reads TGTGCCAGCCCATCCATGGAAAGGGGGTTAGACACCATATATTTT.

The CDR3 bases are TGTGCCAGCAGCCCCAACCCCCGGGACAGGGTTGTCGGTCCTACCAACGTCCTGACTTTC. Protein: CASSPNPRDRVVGPTNVLTF. This sequence joins TRBV7-8 and TRBJ2-6, with 9 positions matching TRBD1. Germline loops: CDR1 SGHVS, CDR2 FQNEAQ. The V gene end was trimmed by 5 bases and the J gene end by 8 bases; junction bases not matched to a gene: 22. This CDR3 spans 20 amino acids.

The rearrangement uses TRBV30 and TRBJ1-6, with 7 bases fitting TRBD1. Germline CDR1 GTSNPN, CDR2 SVGIG (reference sequence). CDR3 length equals 15 residues. V lost 2 bases, J lost 7 bases, and 8 bases stayed unmatched. The CDR3 sequence is CAWSIQGYGNSPLHF. CDR3 nucleotides: TGTGCCTGGAGTATACAGGGGTATGGCAATTCACCCCTCCACTTT. Using reference TRBV30 and TRBJ1-6 for the parts outside the CDR3, the full variable domain is SQTIHQWPATLVQPVGSPLSLECTVEGTSNPNLYWYRQAAGRGLQLLFYSVGIGQISSEVPQNLSASRPQDRQFILSSKKLLLSDSGFYLCAWSIQGYGNSPLHFGNGTRLTVT.

The rearrangement joins TRBV25-1 to TRBJ2-7; 9 bases align to TRBD2. The CDR3 has 14 residues. The germline V gene has CDR1 MGHDK and CDR2 SYGVNS. J gave up 0 bases and V 3 bases, and 0 bases lay outside the gene matches. CDR3 region: CASSEREGSYEQYF. CDR3 DNA sequence: TGTGCCAGCAGTGAGCGGGAGGGCTCCTACGAGCAGTACTTC.

This clone was observed a handful of times. The chain is built from TRBV6-1 and TRBJ1-1; 8 bases are shared with TRBD1. Trimming at V came to 1 base and at J to 6 bases, leaving 4 bases not matched to a gene. Germline loops: CDR1 MNHNS, CDR2 SASEGT. This CDR3 is built from 14 residues. For the CDR3, the DNA is TGTGCCAGCAGTGAAGGGCAGGGGGCGTCTGAAGCTTTCTTT. Protein sequence: CASSEGQGASEAFF.

The V call is TRBV7-9, the J call TRBJ2-5; D unresolved. The CDR3 consists of 14 residues. In germline, CDR1 is SEHNR, CDR2 FQNEAQ (reference sequence). Trimming took off 2 bases at V and 0 bases at J, with 7 bases between the two ends. The CDR3 loop reads CASSLSQYQETQYF. CDR3 DNA sequence: TGTGCCAGCAGCTTATCGCAGTACCAAGAGACCCAGTACTTC. Full variable domain (remainder filled in from reference TRBV7-9 and TRBJ2-5): DTGVSQNPRHKITKRGQNVTFRCDPISEHNRLYWYRQTLGQGPEFLTYFQNEAQLEKSRLLSDRFSAERPKGSFSTLEIQRTEQGDSAMYLCASSLSQYQETQYFGPGTRLLVL.

In its sample, this clone was seen a few times. In DNA form, the CDR3 reads TGTGCCAGCAGGAGGGGGCCGGATCAAAAACTGTTTTTT. It translates to CASRRGPDQKLFF. V is TRBV6-1 and J is TRBJ1-4; TRBD1 matches 7 bases. The CDR3 runs to 13 residues. V gave up 6 bases and J gave up 9 bases; unmatched junction bases: 7. Germline V CDR1 and CDR2: MNHNS, SASEGT.

V gene TRBV5-6 combines with J gene TRBJ2-5, with TRBD2 as a possible D gene (5 bases). CDR3 length: 15 residues. V lost 6 bases, J lost 1 base, and 16 bases lay in between. CDR1 and CDR2 (germline): SGHDT, YYEEEE. CDR3 nucleotides: TGTGCCAGCACCCACTTCACCGGGGTCCAAGAGACCCAGTACTTC. It is translated as CASTHFTGVQETQYF.

The chain recombines TRBV11-1 with TRBJ1-1; D is uncertain. CDR1 is SGHAT and CDR2 is FQDESV in the germline V gene (reference sequence). CDR3 length equals 13 residues. V lost 4 bases, J lost 1 base, and 7 bases lay in between. CDR3 loop: CASSSRANTEAFF. DNA of the CDR3: TGTGCCAGCAGCTCTCGAGCGAACACTGAAGCTTTCTTT.

This clone was counted between two and nine times. CDR3 DNA: TGTGCCAGCCAGGATAGCGCCGTAACTGAGCAGTACTTC. The encoded protein is CASQDSAVTEQYF. The chain links TRBV2 to TRBJ2-7, with TRBD2 as a possible D gene (5 bases). V was cut by 8 bases and J by 7 bases, with 18 bases left in between. The CDR3 totals 13 residues. Germline V CDR1 and CDR2: SNHLY, FYNNEI. Supplemented by reference TRBV2 and TRBJ2-7, the full variable domain reads EPEVTQTPSHQVTQMGQEVILRCVPISNHLYFYWYRQILGQKVEFLVSFYNNEISEKSEIFDDQFSVERPDGSNFTLKIRSTKLEDSAMYFCASQDSAVTEQYFGPGTRLTVT.

The chain uses TRBV19 and TRBJ2-7; TRBD1 might be the D (6 bases). V was pared by 3 bases and J by 1 base, with 13 bases between. Germline V CDR1 and CDR2: LNHDA, SQIVND (reference sequence). The CDR3 has 15 residues. The CDR3 DNA reads TGTGCCAGTAGTATCGGGCATCAGGGGTCCTACGAGCAGTACTTC. This sequence encodes CASSIGHQGSYEQYF.

This clone has just a few counts. The chain couples TRBV11-2 to TRBJ2-1; D not resolved. In germline, CDR1 is SGHAT, CDR2 FQNNGV. This CDR3 has 16 residues. V lost 5 bases, J lost 3 bases, and 17 bases lay in between. The CDR3 region is CASSVLQRRRYNEQFF. DNA of the CDR3: TGTGCCAGCAGCGTACTCCAGCGCCGGCGCTACAATGAGCAGTTCTTC.

CDR3 sequence (DNA): TGCGCCAGCAGCTTGGCCGTACCAGGACAGAACACTGAAGCTTTCTTT. This gives the protein CASSLAVPGQNTEAFF. The chain employs TRBV5-1 and TRBJ1-1, with D perhaps TRBD1 (5 bases). CDR1 is SGHRS and CDR2 is YFSETQ in the germline V gene. The V gene lost 0 bases and the J gene lost 1 base, with 13 bases spanning the gap. The CDR3 sequence is 16 residues long. The full variable domain, rest sourced from reference TRBV5-1 and TRBJ1-1, is KAGVTQTPRYLIKTRGQQVTLSCSPISGHRSVSWYQQTPGQGLQFLFEYFSETQRNKGNFPGRFSGRQFSNSRSEMNVSTLELGDSALYLCASSLAVPGQNTEAFFGQGTRLTVV.

This clone has only a few counts. The chain links TRBV6-5 to TRBJ1-1, with D possibly being TRBD1 (6 bases). The germline V gene encodes CDR1 MNHEY and CDR2 SVGAGI. The CDR3 covers 14 residues. Trimming left V 6 bases short and J 8 bases short, with 19 bases between. The CDR3: CASRYSEGVGEAFF. The CDR3 DNA reads as TGTGCCAGCAGGTATTCAGAGGGGGTGGGAGAAGCTTTCTTT.

The gene calls are TRBV7-6 and TRBJ2-7; 8 bases align to TRBD2. Germline V gene data show CDR1 as SGHVS and CDR2 as FNYEAQ. The V gene end was trimmed by 5 bases and the J gene end by 5 bases; junction bases not matched to a gene: 8. The CDR3 extends over 14 amino acids. Here the CDR3 reads CASSRGGLENEQYF. The DNA for the CDR3 is TGTGCCAGCAGCCGAGGGGGACTAGAAAACGAGCAGTACTTC.

This clone was recorded a few times. Distinct nucleotide sequences in the sample also encode this CDR3. The chain couples TRBV18 to TRBJ2-1; the match to TRBD2 covers 11 bases. Germline V gives CDR1 KGHSH, CDR2 LQKENI. The CDR3 totals 15 residues. The ends lost 0 bases at V and 7 bases at J; junction bases unmatched: 2. CDR3 protein: CASSPPTSGRNEQFF. The CDR3 DNA reads as TGTGCCAGCTCACCACCAACTAGCGGGAGAAATGAGCAGTTCTTC.

The V and J genes are TRBV19 and TRBJ1-1; no definite D call. V gave up 8 bases and J gave up 1 base, with 8 bases separating them. The CDR3 has 12 amino acids. Looked up from germline, CDR1 is LNHDA and CDR2 is SQIVND (reference sequence). CDR3 protein: CASLSRNTEAFF. CDR3 nucleotide sequence: TGTGCCAGTCTCTCCAGGAACACTGAAGCTTTCTTT.

The rearrangement joins TRBV7-2 to TRBJ2-1; D possibly corresponds to TRBD2 (6 bases). The V gene's germline CDR1 is SGHTA and CDR2 FQGNSA. Trimming stripped 4 bases from V and 6 bases from J, with 22 bases between. The CDR3 runs 17 residues. CDR3 in DNA: TGTGCCAGCAGCTCTACTGCCTTGGGACTCCCGCGCAATGAGCAGTTCTTC. Its protein is CASSSTALGLPRNEQFF.

The chain recombines TRBV19 with TRBJ2-1; no firm D call. V was trimmed by 0 bases and J by 12 bases, leaving 15 bases between them. The CDR3 runs to 14 residues. Germline loops: CDR1 LNHDA, CDR2 SQIVND (reference sequence). CDR3 DNA sequence: TGTGCCAGTAGTATAGATCTTGAAAACTCCGGGCAGTTCTTC. As protein: CASSIDLENSGQFF.

Concerning this clone: An end of the junction differs from the germline gene, which may be a read error. The chain joins TRBV6-5 to TRBJ2-5; TRBD1 agrees at 8 bases. CDR1 is MNHEY, CDR2 SVGAGI, per germline. This CDR3 has 15 residues. The CDR3 sequence: CASAGHRGIQEAQYF. The CDR3 nucleotides read TGTGCCAGCGCCGGTCACAGGGGGATCCAAGAGGCCCAGTACTTC.

This chain links TRBV5-8 with TRBJ2-1, with TRBD2 matching over 16 bases. This CDR3 comprises 18 residues. CDR1 and CDR2 (germline): SGHTS, YDEGEE. The trim removed 3 bases at V and 2 bases at J, leaving 5 bases unmatched. The CDR3 nucleotides are TGTGCCAGCAGCTCATCCGGGACTAGCGGGGGGGCCTACAATGAGCAGTTCTTC. It encodes CASSSSGTSGGAYNEQFF.

Comments on this clone: Sequence at one end of the junction differs from germline and may be a read error. This sequence joins TRBV9 and TRBJ1-3, with D hard to call. CDR1 is SGDLS and CDR2 is YYNGEE in the germline V gene. The CDR3 is 15 residues long. CDR3 protein: CASSVGGTYGNAIYF. CDR3 nucleotides: TGTGCCAGCAGCGTAGGAGGCACGTATGGAAACGCCATATATTTT.

This chain joins TRBV5-1 and TRBJ1-4; no reliable D call. Trimming removed 6 bases at V and 0 bases at J, with 12 bases between. Germline V gives CDR1 SGHRS, CDR2 YFSETQ. The CDR3 has 15 residues. The CDR3: CASTSAFATNEKLFF. CDR3 in DNA: TGCGCCAGCACTAGTGCTTTTGCAACTAATGAAAAACTGTTTTTT. Using reference TRBV5-1 and TRBJ1-4 for the parts outside the CDR3, the full variable domain is KAGVTQTPRYLIKTRGQQVTLSCSPISGHRSVSWYQQTPGQGLQFLFEYFSETQRNKGNFPGRFSGRQFSNSRSEMNVSTLELGDSALYLCASTSAFATNEKLFFGSGTQLSVL.

The genes are TRBV30 and TRBJ1-5, with unresolved D. V was trimmed by 2 bases and J by 2 bases, leaving 10 bases between them. The CDR3 has 14 amino acids. Germline V lookup: CDR1 GTSNPN, CDR2 SVGIG (reference sequence). The CDR3 is CAWSLRQRNQPQHF. CDR3 in DNA: TGTGCCTGGAGTTTGAGACAACGCAATCAGCCCCAGCATTTT. The variable domain in full, completed from reference TRBV30 and TRBJ1-5, reads SQTIHQWPATLVQPVGSPLSLECTVEGTSNPNLYWYRQAAGRGLQLLFYSVGIGQISSEVPQNLSASRPQDRQFILSSKKLLLSDSGFYLCAWSLRQRNQPQHFGDGTRLSIL.

The rearrangement joins TRBV28 to TRBJ2-7; 10 bases are a match to TRBD1. The CDR3 sequence is 14 residues long. Losses at the gene ends were 6 bases for V and 11 bases for J; bases not matched to a gene: 13. The germline CDR1 and CDR2 sequences are MDHEN and SYDVKM. CDR3 residues: CASSPGTGDSKEYF. The CDR3, as DNA: TGTGCCAGCAGCCCAGGGACAGGGGACTCTAAAGAGTACTTC.

The rearrangement uses TRBV5-1 and TRBJ2-2, with TRBD1 identical over 8 bases. CDR3 length: 17 residues. V shed 1 base, J shed 4 bases, and the junction held 9 bases outside the gene matches. Germline loops: CDR1 SGHRS, CDR2 YFSETQ. CDR3 sequence reads: CASSLRPGGGGTGELFF. The DNA of the CDR3 is TGCGCCAGCAGCTTGAGGCCAGGGGGCGGAGGCACCGGGGAGCTGTTTTTT.

The CDR3 loop is CASRVFGTASGANVLTF. The CDR3 nucleotides are TGTGCCAGCAGGGTATTCGGGACAGCCTCTGGGGCCAACGTCCTGACTTTC. V and J are TRBV2 and TRBJ2-6, with 7 bases lining up with TRBD1. Germline trimming cut 6 bases from V and 0 bases from J; bases unmatched to any gene: 8. Germline V gives CDR1 SNHLY, CDR2 FYNNEI. The CDR3 sequence is 17 residues long.

The chain carries TRBV19 and TRBJ1-2; TRBD1 agrees at 9 bases. Per the germline V gene, CDR1 is LNHDA and CDR2 is SQIVND (reference sequence). The CDR3 spans 14 residues. Trimming at V came to 10 bases and at J to 4 bases, leaving 10 bases not matched to a gene. This CDR3 reads CATARGQGVYGYTF. The CDR3 DNA is TGTGCCACGGCTCGGGGACAGGGTGTCTATGGCTACACCTTC.

The V call is TRBV7-9, the J call TRBJ2-1; the match to TRBD1 covers 8 bases. Losses at the gene ends were 5 bases for V and 0 bases for J; bases not matched to a gene: 3. Germline CDR1 reads SEHNR; CDR2 reads FQNEAQ (reference sequence). This CDR3 is built from 15 residues. The CDR3 protein is CASSPGQGSYNEQFF. The CDR3 DNA follows: TGTGCCAGCAGCCCCGGACAGGGCTCCTACAATGAGCAGTTCTTC.

The chain joins TRBV2 to TRBJ2-7; 9 bases are shared with TRBD2. V was pared by 3 bases and J by 5 bases, with 5 bases of the junction left unmatched. The germline V gene has CDR1 SNHLY and CDR2 FYNNEI. The CDR3 length is 14 residues. CDR3 in amino acids: CASSDGGRADEQYF. CDR3 nucleotide sequence: TGTGCCAGCAGTGACGGCGGGAGGGCCGACGAGCAGTACTTC.

The chain links TRBV19 to TRBJ1-5; 7 bases agree with TRBD1. The germline V gene encodes CDR1 LNHDA and CDR2 SQIVND (reference sequence). The CDR3 spans 14 residues. J was trimmed by 7 bases and V by 7 bases; bases with no gene match: 10. The CDR3 sequence: CASNTDRAGQPQHF. DNA for the CDR3: TGTGCCAGTAACACCGACAGGGCGGGACAGCCCCAGCATTTT.